This T cell receptor beta chain originates from a study of blood T cell repertoires in COVID-19. Libraries were prepared by immunoSEQ multiplex PCR; TCRdb keeps only in-frame clonotypes and omits some of them. The sample has a few hundred thousand clones, about 85% seen once. The CDR3 totals 16 residues. The trim removed 4 bases at V and 8 bases at J, leaving 9 bases unmatched. Germline values: CDR1 MGHRA, CDR2 YSYEKL. The chain has TRBV4-1 and TRBJ1-4; 11 nucleotides align to TRBD1. The sequenced sample consisted of peripheral blood. The sequence derives from a young woman with acute or convalescent COVID-19. In DNA form, the CDR3 reads TGCGCCAGCAGCCGTGGACAGGGGGCGCGGGTGGAAAAACTGTTTTTT. Its translation is CASSRGQGARVEKLFF.